This T cell receptor (beta chain) was found in a study of T cells after yellow fever vaccination. At the level of the study: With SMART-Seq v4 Ultra Low Input, the fractions containing low cell numbers were prepared. General study points: Some clonotypes, a small share, were shared between CD4 and CD8 compartments. Post-booster samples contained most primary-vaccination clones (nearly 98% CD4, around 89% CD8).

This clonotype came up many times. Its specificity is unknown. CDR3 length: 15 amino acids. Germline-derived CDR1 and CDR2 are SGHRS and YFSETQ. Trimming removed 3 bases from V and 2 bases from J; junction bases left unmatched: 8. By 5'RACE template switching, TCR cDNA was produced, with a universal primer site and UMIs added in the process. TCRdb re-derived calls from the 5' RACE reads in MiXCR, one entry per CDR3 protein. The sample records about 260,000 distinct CDR3 sequences, roughly 3.7% being singletons. The sequence was collected from a man between 18 and 29 years old who received the YFV17D yellow fever vaccine. This rearrangement joins TRBV5-1 to TRBJ2-7; 7 nucleotides match TRBD1. The starting material was PBMCs, obtained 15 days after the yellow fever booster vaccination. CDR3 in amino acids: CASSYRQGETYEQYF. CDR3 DNA sequence: TGCGCCAGCAGCTATCGACAGGGTGAGACCTACGAGCAGTACTTC.